This TCR beta chain was recorded in a study of CD8 T cells in Susac syndrome. After extraction with the RNeasy kit, about 0.5 to 1 ug of the RNA was reverse transcribed using random hexamers. MiXCR was run by TCRdb on the immunoSEQ multiplex PCR reads, yielding one entry per CDR3 protein. The sample carries under 200,000 distinct CDR3 sequences, approximately 90% recorded once. This CDR3 comprises 17 residues. V lost 4 bases to trimming and J lost 6 bases; unmatched junction nucleotides: 14. Per germline, CDR1 SGHRS and CDR2 YFSETQ. This clonotype was seen once. The receptor comes from a human donor in good health. This chain links TRBV5-1 with TRBJ1-2; 11 bases fit TRBD1. Input material: CD4+ T cells from PBMCs. DNA of the CDR3: TGCGCCAGCAGCGGAAGGACAGGGGGCGCACATTCTAATGGCTACACCTTC. It codes for CASSGRTGGAHSNGYTF. Complete variable domain (other parts from reference TRBV5-1 and TRBJ1-2): KAGVTQTPRYLIKTRGQQVTLSCSPISGHRSVSWYQQTPGQGLQFLFEYFSETQRNKGNFPGRFSGRQFSNSRSEMNVSTLELGDSALYLCASSGRTGGAHSNGYTFGSGTRLTVV.